These 19 T cell receptor beta chains originate from one sample sequenced in a study of brain T cells in children with intractable seizures. Described time point: blood from clinic visit 5 months post-surgery; TSC patient then seizure free. Assay used: immunoSEQ multiplex PCR; TCRdb lists only in-frame clones, some missing. The repertoire includes 300,000 to 400,000 clones, over 85% of them detected once, and roughly 5.7% sits in the top ten. Sequences were derived from peripheral blood, sampled more than 4 months after surgery. These receptors were collected from a boy younger than two with tuberous sclerosis and intractable seizures.

J is TRBJ1-2 and V is TRBV6-5; no definite D call. V was shortened by 2 bases and J by 4 bases, with 17 bases between the two germline ends. This CDR3 contains 16 residues. Germline values: CDR1 MNHEY, CDR2 SVGAGI. Here the CDR3 reads CASSYLTSSGSYGYTF. The CDR3 DNA reads TGTGCCAGCAGTTACCTTACCTCCTCGGGGAGCTATGGCTACACCTTC.

This clone came up a few times. The V gene is TRBV7-9, the J gene TRBJ1-5; TRBD1 matches at 10 bases. Germline V CDR1 and CDR2: SEHNR, FQNEAQ (reference sequence). The CDR3 is made up of 17 amino acids. The V gene end was trimmed by 3 bases and the J gene end by 3 bases; junction bases not matched to a gene: 8. The DNA for the CDR3 is TGTGCCAGCAGCTTGGCAACGGGACAGGGGAACAATCAGCCCCAGCATTTT. Its protein product is CASSLATGQGNNQPQHF.

J is TRBJ1-1 and V is TRBV30, with no clear D. This CDR3 region has 11 residues. Germline-derived CDR1 and CDR2 are GTSNPN and SVGIG (reference sequence). Trimming left V 5 bases short and J 3 bases short, with 7 bases between. The CDR3 is CAWFEYTEAFF. The CDR3 bases are TGTGCCTGGTTTGAGTACACTGAAGCTTTCTTT. The full variable domain, completed using reference TRBV30 and TRBJ1-1, is SQTIHQWPATLVQPVGSPLSLECTVEGTSNPNLYWYRQAAGRGLQLLFYSVGIGQISSEVPQNLSASRPQDRQFILSSKKLLLSDSGFYLCAWFEYTEAFFGQGTRLTVV.

V gene TRBV2 combines with J gene TRBJ1-2; TRBD1 matches 7 bases. V was clipped by 5 bases and J by 7 bases; unmatched bases: 13. This CDR3 is built from 15 residues. Germline-derived CDR1 and CDR2 are SNHLY and FYNNEI. CDR3 sequence reads: CASSSEDRPSSGYTF. CDR3 DNA sequence: TGTGCCAGCAGTTCAGAGGACAGGCCTTCGAGTGGCTACACCTTC.

CDR3: CASSVGLGNNQPQHF. The DNA of the CDR3 is TGTGCCAGCAGCGTGGGGCTAGGGAACAATCAGCCCCAGCATTTT. This rearrangement joins TRBV9 to TRBJ1-5, with a possible D match to TRBD1 (5 bases). Trimming took off 2 bases at V and 3 bases at J, with 12 bases between the two ends. The CDR3 loop spans 15 amino acids. Germline loops: CDR1 SGDLS, CDR2 YYNGEE.

Notes on this clone: This CDR3 is also generated by other DNA sequences in the sample. This chain connects TRBV6-5 to TRBJ1-1; D not resolved. The CDR3 contains 13 residues. Trimming shortened V by 6 bases and J by 0 bases, and 8 bases separated the two germline ends. CDR1 and CDR2 (germline): MNHEY, SVGAGI. The CDR3 reads CASRGQLNTEAFF. The CDR3 nucleotides read TGTGCCAGCAGAGGCCAATTGAACACTGAAGCTTTCTTT.

The chain is built from TRBV7-6 and TRBJ2-3; 8 bases are a match to TRBD2. The ends lost 6 bases at V and 1 base at J; junction bases unmatched: 9. There are 16 residues in the CDR3. Germline CDR1 SGHVS, CDR2 FNYEAQ. The CDR3 sequence: CASSRTSGVGTDTQYF. In nucleotides, the CDR3 is TGTGCCAGCAGTCGTACTAGCGGAGTCGGCACAGATACGCAGTATTTT.

The V call is TRBV5-1, the J call TRBJ2-3; 9 bases are shared with TRBD1. With 4 bases clipped from V and 6 bases from J, the junction kept 6 bases outside the gene matches. Germline-derived CDR1 and CDR2 are SGHRS and YFSETQ. The CDR3 spans 14 residues. The CDR3 coding sequence is TGCGCCAGCAGCAAGGGACAGGGAAGCGATACGCAGTATTTT. It is translated as CASSKGQGSDTQYF.

The V gene is TRBV7-8, the J gene TRBJ1-5; D gene uncertain. The CDR3 length is 15 residues. V was shortened by 7 bases and J by 0 bases, with 13 bases between the two germline ends. Germline assignment: CDR1 SGHVS and CDR2 FQNEAQ. The CDR3 region is CASTPGVYSNQPQHF. As DNA, the CDR3 is TGTGCCAGCACCCCCGGGGTTTATAGCAATCAGCCCCAGCATTTT.

This chain connects TRBV1 to TRBJ1-1; the D call in the table, TRBD1, was not verified against the DNA. TRBV1 is tagged as a pseudogene. The CDR3 length is 17 residues. The CDR3 sequence is CTSSQDQGQGSYTEAFF. For the CDR3, the DNA is TGCACCAGCAGCCAAGATCAAGGGCAGGGAAGTTACACTGAAGCTTTCTTT.

The chain combines TRBV24-1 with TRBJ2-2; a weak D match, TRBD1 (5 bases). The ends were cut back, 5 bases at V and 4 bases at J, with 10 bases in the middle. The CDR3 contains 14 residues. Germline loops: CDR1 KGHDR, CDR2 SFDVKD. Written as DNA, the CDR3 is TGTGCCACCAGTGCCCCAGGGTTCACCGGGGAGCTGTTTTTT. It yields the protein CATSAPGFTGELFF.

The V and J genes are TRBV6-2 or TRBV6-3 and TRBJ1-2; weak D call: TRBD1 (5 bases). Looked up from germline, CDR1 is MNHEY and CDR2 is SVGEGT. With 2 bases removed from V and 0 bases from J, the gap between germline ends came to 7 bases. CDR3 size: 14 residues. The CDR3 DNA reads as TGTGCCAGCAGTTACAGACAGCCTAACTATGGCTACACCTTC. Translated: CASSYRQPNYGYTF.

The chain recombines TRBV12-3 or TRBV12-4 with TRBJ2-2; D uncertain. V was shortened by 7 bases and J by 4 bases, with 4 bases between the two germline ends. This CDR3 is 11 amino acids long. The CDR3, as DNA: TGTGCCAGCACCTTCACCGGGGAGCTGTTTTTT. Translating gives CASTFTGELFF.

The CDR3 here is CASSEGQGASNQPQHF. The CDR3 DNA reads as TGTGCCAGCAGTGAAGGGCAGGGGGCCAGCAATCAGCCCCAGCATTTT. The rearrangement links TRBV2 to TRBJ1-5, with 8 bases identical to TRBD1. J was trimmed by 1 base and V by 1 base; bases with no gene match: 3. Germline CDR1 reads SNHLY; CDR2 reads FYNNEI. This CDR3 has 16 amino acids.

The chain joins TRBV6-5 to TRBJ2-1, with 7 nucleotides matching TRBD1. The germline CDR1 and CDR2 sequences are MNHEY and SVGAGI. This CDR3 comprises 16 residues. V was clipped by 2 bases and J by 0 bases; unmatched bases: 4. This CDR3 reads CASSYEGASSYNEQFF. As DNA, the CDR3 is TGTGCCAGCAGTTACGAGGGGGCGAGCTCCTACAATGAGCAGTTCTTC.

This clone has a handful of counts. The J gene is TRBJ2-1, the V gene TRBV6-5; no firm D call. This CDR3 region has 13 residues. CDR1 and CDR2 (germline): MNHEY, SVGAGI. The V end was cut by 0 bases, the J end by 9 bases, with 9 bases between. The CDR3 spells CASSYSPRSEQFF. The CDR3 DNA reads TGTGCCAGCAGTTACTCGCCTAGGAGTGAGCAGTTCTTC.

This sequence joins TRBV2 and TRBJ1-5, with a possible D match to TRBD1 (5 bases). This CDR3 contains 15 residues. Trimming left V 6 bases short and J 6 bases short, with 18 bases between. CDR1 and CDR2 from the germline V gene are SNHLY and FYNNEI. The chain's CDR3 is CASRGGAGTGQPQHF. DNA of the CDR3: TGTGCCAGCAGGGGAGGTGCGGGGACCGGTCAGCCCCAGCATTTT.

This chain joins TRBV6-5 and TRBJ1-1, with 10 bases identical to TRBD1. This CDR3 is 16 amino acids long. V lost 2 bases, J lost 5 bases, and 8 bases stayed unmatched. CDR1 and CDR2 (germline): MNHEY, SVGAGI. The CDR3 bases are TGTGCCAGCAGTTACACTAGCGGGGACAGGGGAACTGAAGCTTTCTTT. Protein: CASSYTSGDRGTEAFF.

The chain links TRBV5-6 to TRBJ1-1; D ambiguous. CDR3 length: 13 amino acids. V was pared by 1 base and J by 10 bases, with 14 bases between. Germline assignment: CDR1 SGHDT and CDR2 YYEEEE. The chain's CDR3 is CASSLYSIPGAFF. The CDR3 DNA reads TGTGCCAGCAGCTTGTACAGCATCCCTGGAGCTTTCTTT. Looking up the rest from reference TRBV5-6 and TRBJ1-1 gives the full variable domain: DAGVTQSPTHLIKTRGQQVTLRCSPKSGHDTVSWYQQALGQGPQFIFQYYEEEERQRGNFPDRFSGHQFPNYSSELNVNALLLGDSALYLCASSLYSIPGAFFGQGTRLTVV.